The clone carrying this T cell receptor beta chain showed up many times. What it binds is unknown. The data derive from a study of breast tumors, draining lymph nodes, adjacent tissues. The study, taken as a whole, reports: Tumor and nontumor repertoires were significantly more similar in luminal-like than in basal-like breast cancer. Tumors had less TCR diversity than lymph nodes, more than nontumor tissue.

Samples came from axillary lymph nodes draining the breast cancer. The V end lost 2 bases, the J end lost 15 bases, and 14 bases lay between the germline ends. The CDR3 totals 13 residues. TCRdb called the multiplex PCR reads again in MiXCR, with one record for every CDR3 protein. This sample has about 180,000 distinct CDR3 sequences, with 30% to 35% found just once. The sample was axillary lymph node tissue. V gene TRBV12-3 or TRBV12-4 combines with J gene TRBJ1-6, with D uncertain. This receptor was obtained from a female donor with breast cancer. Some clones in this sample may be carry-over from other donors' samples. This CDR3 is CASSLFAAKNLHF. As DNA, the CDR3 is TGTGCCAGCAGTTTATTTGCGGCCAAAAACCTCCACTTT.